This T cell receptor (beta chain) was sequenced in a study of beta chain features in type 1 diabetes. This CDR3 has 13 amino acids. CDR1 and CDR2 from the germline V gene are SGHVS and FNYEAQ. J gave up 11 bases and V 5 bases, and 8 bases lay outside the gene matches. Of the isolated RNA, all was reverse transcribed, and so the sequenced material was expressed TCRB transcripts. Method: immunoSEQ multiplex PCR; TCRdb's copy keeps in-frame clones and lacks some. The sample holds hundreds of thousands of clones, 8% seen once. The gene calls are TRBV7-6 and TRBJ2-1, with TRBD1 matching 8 bases. The source of this sequence is a woman in her late teens or twenties in good health. The sample comprised central memory CD4+ T cells from blood. The CDR3 nucleotides are TGTGCCAGCAGCCCAGGACAGGGACGGAAGCAGTTCTTC. Protein sequence: CASSPGQGRKQFF. Full variable domain (rest looked up from reference TRBV7-6 and TRBJ2-1): GAGVSQSPRYKVTKRGQDVALRCDPISGHVSLYWYRQALGQGPEFLTYFNYEAQQDKSGLPNDRFSAERPEGSISTLTIQRTEQRDSAMYRCASSPGQGRKQFFGPGTRLTVL.